These 29 T cell receptor beta chains were all obtained from the same sample, sequenced in a study of T and B cells in COVID-19 patients. TRB was amplified from about 250-500 ng of blood genomic DNA. BIOMED2 TRB-A/B primer pools were used in multiplex TRB PCR. TCRdb re-called the multiplex PCR reads through MiXCR, storing one row per CDR3 protein. The table includes 6,000 or so distinct CDR3 sequences, about a third detected once. Sequencing used blood. These receptors were taken from a human donor with active COVID-19.

This clonotype has a handful of counts. The chain is built from TRBV5-4 and TRBJ1-5, with 10 positions matching TRBD1. V was clipped by 5 bases and J by 0 bases; unmatched bases: 5. Per germline, CDR1 SGHNT and CDR2 YYREEE (reference sequence). The CDR3 length is 16 residues. CDR3 DNA: TGTGCCAGCAGTCGGACAGGGGGGACTAGCAATCAGCCCCAGCATTTT. This codes for CASSRTGGTSNQPQHF.

V and J are TRBV7-9 and TRBJ2-2; 10 bases map to TRBD2. The CDR3 runs 16 residues. Germline values: CDR1 SEHNR, CDR2 FQNEAQ (reference sequence). V was pared by 1 base and J by 7 bases, with 6 bases of the junction left unmatched. The CDR3 nucleotides read TGTGCCAGCAGCTTAGAAGCGGGAGGGCAAGGCGGGGAGCTGTTTTTT. Translation: CASSLEAGGQGGELFF.

There are a few counts of this clonotype. The V gene is TRBV30, the J gene TRBJ2-5; 9 nucleotides line up with TRBD1. CDR1 and CDR2 from the germline V gene are GTSNPN and SVGIG (reference sequence). The CDR3 has 12 residues. Germline trimming cut 3 bases from V and 9 bases from J; bases unmatched to any gene: 5. In nucleotides, the CDR3 is TGTGCCTGGAGATGGGGACAGGGTTCCCAGTACTTC. Translation: CAWRWGQGSQYF.

This sequence joins TRBV5-6 and TRBJ1-1, with no clear D. The germline CDR1 and CDR2 sequences are SGHDT and YYEEEE. The CDR3 runs to 13 residues. Trimming took 4 bases from V and 8 from J, leaving 15 bases between them. CDR3 nucleotide sequence: TGTGCCAGCAGCCTCGACGGCACAGAGGAAGCTTTCTTT. Its protein product is CASSLDGTEEAFF. Supplemented by reference TRBV5-6 and TRBJ1-1, the full variable domain reads DAGVTQSPTHLIKTRGQQVTLRCSPKSGHDTVSWYQQALGQGPQFIFQYYEEEERQRGNFPDRFSGHQFPNYSSELNVNALLLGDSALYLCASSLDGTEEAFFGQGTRLTVV.

Concerning this clonotype: Mismatch with germline at one junction end may stem from a read error. The chain is built from TRBV6-1 and TRBJ1-6; 9 bases line up with TRBD1. The CDR3 contains 12 residues. Germline V gives CDR1 MNHNS, CDR2 SASEGT. CDR3 amino acids: CATGTGPSPPHF. CDR3 DNA: TGTGCCACCGGGACAGGGCCCTCACCCCCCCACTTT.

The chain combines TRBV7-2 with TRBJ1-6; D perhaps matches TRBD1 (6 bases). Trimming stripped 5 bases from V and 6 bases from J, with 14 bases between. The CDR3 loop spans 15 amino acids. Germline CDR1 is SGHTA and CDR2 is FQGNSA. The CDR3 loop is CASSLRQDPNSPLHF. In DNA, the CDR3 is TGTGCCAGCAGCCTACGACAGGACCCTAATTCACCCCTCCACTTT. Supplemented by reference TRBV7-2 and TRBJ1-6, the full variable domain reads GAGVSQSPSNKVTEKGKDVELRCDPISGHTALYWYRQSLGQGLEFLIYFQGNSAPDKSGLPSDRFSAERTGGSVSTLTIQRTQQEDSAVYLCASSLRQDPNSPLHFGNGTRLTVT.

A note on this clonotype: A much larger clonotype is one base distant, so this may be a read error. The chain combines TRBV12-3 or TRBV12-4 with TRBJ1-2; D may be TRBD1 (5 bases). This CDR3 comprises 14 residues. The CDR3 loop reads CASSFRDLDYRYTF. DNA of the CDR3: TGTGCCAGCAGCTTCCGGGACTTAGACTATCGCTACACCTTC.

V gene TRBV7-6 combines with J gene TRBJ1-4; D possibly corresponds to TRBD1 (5 bases). The CDR3 covers 15 residues. Germline CDR1 SGHVS, CDR2 FNYEAQ. Trimming left V 5 bases short and J 2 bases short, with 12 bases between. The CDR3 is CASSPRGGTNEKLFF. Written as DNA, the CDR3 is TGTGCCAGCAGCCCCCGCGGGGGGACTAATGAAAAACTGTTTTTT.

The genes are TRBV7-2 and TRBJ2-1; D gene uncertain. This CDR3 is 13 amino acids long. Trimming stripped 5 bases from V and 3 bases from J, with 8 bases between. CDR1 SGHTA and CDR2 FQGNSA come from the germline V gene. The CDR3 reads CASSTRGYNEQFF. The CDR3 DNA sequence: TGTGCCAGCAGCACACGAGGCTACAATGAGCAGTTCTTC.

The chain carries TRBV6-6 and TRBJ1-6, with 7 positions matching TRBD1. CDR1 MNHNY and CDR2 SVGAGI come from the germline V gene (reference sequence). V gave up 4 bases and J gave up 5 bases; unmatched junction bases: 5. The CDR3 covers 15 residues. CDR3 sequence reads: CASSSEQGNNSPLHF. The CDR3 DNA sequence: TGTGCCAGCAGTTCCGAACAGGGGAATAATTCACCCCTCCACTTT.

The chain employs TRBV19 and TRBJ1-4; D is perhaps TRBD1 (5 bases). This CDR3 region has 15 residues. The V gene lost 5 bases and the J gene lost 5 bases, with 15 bases spanning the gap. Germline V lookup: CDR1 LNHDA, CDR2 SQIVND (reference sequence). CDR3 DNA: TGTGCCAGTAGTCCACCCGGGGCCGGAAATGAAAAACTGTTTTTT. This gives the protein CASSPPGAGNEKLFF.

The chain couples TRBV30 to TRBJ1-2; D is ambiguous. CDR3 length: 12 amino acids. Trimming took 3 bases from V and 4 from J, leaving 9 bases between them. CDR1 and CDR2 (germline): GTSNPN, SVGIG (reference sequence). CDR3 protein: CAWSPDGYGYTF. Written as DNA, the CDR3 is TGTGCCTGGAGCCCTGACGGCTATGGCTACACCTTC.

The chain couples TRBV29-1 to TRBJ2-5, with 11 positions matching TRBD2. There are 12 residues in the CDR3. Trimming removed 7 bases from V and 2 bases from J; junction bases left unmatched: 0. Germline V lookup: CDR1 SQVTM, CDR2 ANQGSEA. CDR3 nucleotides: TGCAGCGGACTAGCGGGGCAAGAGACCCAGTACTTC. Residues: CSGLAGQETQYF.

This sequence joins TRBV20-1 and TRBJ2-3; 7 nucleotides agree with TRBD2. The CDR3 covers 16 residues. The ends lost 3 bases at V and 4 bases at J; junction bases unmatched: 13. Germline-derived CDR1 and CDR2 are DFQATT and SNEGSKA (reference sequence). CDR3 nucleotide sequence: TGCAGTGCTAGGAATCGGTTGCGGGAGCTCGCAGATACGCAGTATTTT. Translation gives CSARNRLRELADTQYF.

This clonotype appeared a few times. CDR3 protein: CASSDRVQPQHF. In nucleotides, the CDR3 is TGTGCCAGCAGTGATAGGGTCCAGCCCCAGCATTTT. The chain has TRBV6-1 and TRBJ1-5; the D is unclear. The germline V gene has CDR1 MNHNS and CDR2 SASEGT. The CDR3 loop spans 12 amino acids. Trimming left V 3 bases short and J 7 bases short, with 7 bases between.

The rearrangement joins TRBV12-3 or TRBV12-4 to TRBJ1-1, with D unclear. V was trimmed by 3 bases and J by 0 bases, leaving 11 bases between them. The CDR3 runs 15 residues. In DNA, the CDR3 is TGTGCCAGCAGTTTCGTCCTTTCCATGAACACTGAAGCTTTCTTT. This codes for CASSFVLSMNTEAFF.

This rearrangement joins TRBV6-6 to TRBJ1-5; D is ambiguous. The CDR3 is made up of 12 amino acids. Trimming took off 7 bases at V and 5 bases at J, with 9 bases between the two ends. From germline, CDR1 is MNHNY and CDR2 SVGAGI (reference sequence). The CDR3 region has the DNA TGTGCCAGCAATCCCTGGGATCAGCCCCAGCATTTT. Amino acid sequence: CASNPWDQPQHF.

In its sample, this clonotype is medium-sized. The V gene is TRBV29-1, the J gene TRBJ2-7; a possible D gene is TRBD2 (6 bases). The CDR3 spans 15 residues. Germline loops: CDR1 SQVTM, CDR2 ANQGSEA. V dropped 4 bases and J dropped 2 bases, with 18 bases sitting between them. CDR3 in DNA: TGCAGCGTTGTAGGAGAGGGAGGCTCTACCTACGAGCAGTACTTC. Protein sequence: CSVVGEGGSTYEQYF.

This chain joins TRBV30 and TRBJ2-2, with 7 bases aligning to TRBD1. CDR3 length: 14 amino acids. CDR1 and CDR2 (germline): GTSNPN, SVGIG (reference sequence). The J segment lost 5 bases and the V segment lost 1 base, leaving 4 bases of the junction unmatched. CDR3 residues: CAWSEVTGTGELFF. CDR3 coding DNA: TGTGCCTGGAGTGAAGTGACAGGGACCGGGGAGCTGTTTTTT.

This clonotype was picked up a small number of times. The chain has TRBV15 and TRBJ2-5; the match to TRBD1 covers 8 bases. The germline gives CDR1 LNHNV, CDR2 YYDKDF (reference sequence). The CDR3 consists of 16 residues. Trimming at V came to 3 bases and at J to 2 bases, leaving 8 bases not matched to a gene. CDR3 protein: CATSRDYRGIQETQYF. Written as DNA, the CDR3 is TGTGCCACCAGCAGGGACTACAGGGGGATACAAGAGACCCAGTACTTC.

In this sample, this clonotype turned up a few times. The V call is TRBV19, the J call TRBJ2-6; no definite D call. Deletions cut 5 bases from V and 0 bases from J, with 11 bases between. In germline, CDR1 is LNHDA, CDR2 SQIVND (reference sequence). The CDR3 is 16 residues long. DNA of the CDR3: TGTGCCAGTAGTTCAAGGACCTTCTCTGGGGCCAACGTCCTGACTTTC. Amino acids: CASSSRTFSGANVLTF.

The table lists this clonotype with a few counts. J is TRBJ1-1 and V is TRBV6-1; the D gene is possibly TRBD1 (6 bases). Germline CDR1 MNHNS, CDR2 SASEGT. V was pared by 1 base and J by 0 bases, with 9 bases between. This CDR3 spans 15 amino acids. The CDR3 sequence: CASSEGTAMNTEAFF. In DNA, the CDR3 is TGTGCCAGCAGTGAAGGGACAGCTATGAACACTGAAGCTTTCTTT.

This clonotype was seen once. This chain uses TRBV5-5 with TRBJ2-5; D may be TRBD1 (6 bases). Germline assignment: CDR1 SGHKS and CDR2 YYEKEE (reference sequence). This CDR3 comprises 14 residues. Trimming took off 4 bases at V and 2 bases at J, with 12 bases between the two ends. In DNA, the CDR3 is TGTGCCAGCAGCCCTACAGGGCAACAAGAGACCCAGTACTTC. This gives the protein CASSPTGQQETQYF.

This clonotype was detected only a few times. The chain joins TRBV19 to TRBJ1-1; D perhaps matches TRBD1 (6 bases). V shed 5 bases and J shed 5 bases, with 15 bases lying between them. From germline, CDR1 is LNHDA and CDR2 SQIVND (reference sequence). The CDR3 runs 14 residues. CDR3 in DNA: TGTGCCAGTAGTGTCCTACAGGGAGGTACTGAAGCTTTCTTT. Its translation: CASSVLQGGTEAFF.

The chain joins TRBV5-6 to TRBJ2-1, with TRBD2 identical over 11 bases. V shed 4 bases and J 5 bases; nucleotides not matched to a gene: 11. CDR3 length: 17 amino acids. Per the germline V gene, CDR1 is SGHDT and CDR2 is YYEEEE. The CDR3 region has the DNA TGTGCCAGCAGCCGAGGGTCCGGGACTAGCGGCCACAATGAGCAGTTCTTC. Its translation: CASSRGSGTSGHNEQFF.

With regard to this clonotype: An end of the junction differs from the germline gene, which may be a read error. The rearrangement joins TRBV7-9 to TRBJ2-6; 9 nucleotides match TRBD1. The CDR3 has 17 amino acids. The germline V gene encodes CDR1 SEHNR and CDR2 FQNEAQ (reference sequence). CDR3 sequence reads: CASSPGQGYSGANVLTF. CDR3 DNA sequence: TGCGCCAGCAGCCCGGGACAGGGATACTCTGGGGCCAACGTCCTGACTTTC.

The chain combines TRBV7-9 with TRBJ2-4; 10 bases are shared with TRBD2. V trimming: 3 bases; J trimming: 8 bases; junction bases outside the gene matches: 7. The CDR3 contains 15 residues. Germline-derived CDR1 and CDR2 are SEHNR and FQNEAQ (reference sequence). CDR3 sequence (DNA): TGTGCCAGCAGCTTCTTTGGGACTAGCGAGGACATTCAGTACTTC. Protein: CASSFFGTSEDIQYF.

This sequence joins TRBV13 and TRBJ2-6; D unclear. The V end lost 3 bases, the J end lost 0 bases, and 6 bases lay between the germline ends. This CDR3 has 15 amino acids. Per the germline V gene, CDR1 is PRHDT and CDR2 is FYEKMQ (reference sequence). The CDR3 region is CASSFKGSGANVLTF. CDR3 nucleotides: TGTGCCAGCAGCTTTAAGGGCTCTGGGGCCAACGTCCTGACTTTC.

In its sample, this clonotype was seen many times. V gene TRBV12-3 or TRBV12-4 combines with J gene TRBJ2-7, with D unclear. V dropped 0 bases and J dropped 4 bases, with 10 bases sitting between them. The CDR3 is made up of 14 amino acids. CDR3 amino acids: CASSLATLSYEQYF. In DNA form, the CDR3 reads TGTGCCAGCAGTTTAGCGACCCTTTCTTACGAGCAGTACTTC.